This T cell receptor beta chain was recorded in a study of blood T cell repertoires in COVID-19. Study-wide context: Collection of acute and convalescent COVID-19 samples took place in the United States, Italy and Spain.

Trimming took 7 bases from V and 3 from J, leaving 12 bases between them. The CDR3 runs to 14 residues. CDR1 and CDR2 from the germline V gene are SGHAT and FQNNGV. Patients at the Seattle site were enrolled during active infection and followed longitudinally. In the original workflow: For nucleated cells, counts were estimated from reference gene primer amplification. The repertoire was sequenced with immunoSEQ multiplex PCR; TCRdb's copy has only in-frame clones and lacks some. That table is the source of V, J and clone size, and D and trimming were worked out from the DNA. The data contain hundreds of thousands of clones, around 86% of them singletons.

The sequencing input was peripheral blood. The source of this sequence is a woman of 80 years or more with COVID-19, enrolled during active disease. The gene calls are TRBV11-2 and TRBJ2-2; D is uncertain. CDR3 DNA sequence: TGTGCCAGCACTCCTTACGGGTACACCGGGGAGCTGTTTTTT. Protein sequence: CASTPYGYTGELFF.